The 31 T cell receptor beta chains in this list originate from one sample, sequenced in a study of CD8 T cells in Susac syndrome. RNA amounts of about 0.5 to 1 ug underwent reverse transcription with random hexamers. A single record per CDR3 protein comes from TCRdb applying MiXCR to the immunoSEQ multiplex PCR reads. The sample gives a few hundred thousand distinct CDR3 sequences, over 75% of which show up once; under 0.2% is in the top ten. The sequenced sample consisted of CD8+ T cells from PBMCs. Receptors were obtained from a human donor with multiple sclerosis.

The rearrangement links TRBV6-5 to TRBJ2-1, with 10 positions matching TRBD1. This CDR3 contains 18 residues. With 2 bases clipped from V and 5 bases from J, the junction kept 12 bases outside the gene matches. Germline CDR1 and CDR2: MNHEY and SVGAGI. In DNA, the CDR3 is TGTGCCAGCAGTTACCGGGGACAGGGGCGTCTTAGCGACAATGAGCAGTTCTTC. It codes for CASSYRGQGRLSDNEQFF.

V and J are TRBV12-3 or TRBV12-4 and TRBJ2-1, with TRBD2 matching 11 bases. The CDR3 is made up of 15 amino acids. V shed 5 bases, J shed 9 bases, and the junction held 9 bases outside the gene matches. The CDR3 nucleotides are TGTGCCAGCAGTCTTAGCGGGAGGGGGTTGGGTGAGCAGTTCTTC. Translated, it gives CASSLSGRGLGEQFF.

A note on this clonotype: At one end, the junction sequence differs from germline, possibly due to a read error. The chain recombines TRBV4-1 with TRBJ1-3; TRBD1 matches at 8 bases. CDR1 and CDR2 (germline): MGHRA, YSYEKL. The CDR3 runs 16 residues. DNA of the CDR3: TGCGCCAGCAGCCAAGCGGACAGGGTCTCTGAAAACACCATATATTTT. It translates to CASSQADRVSENTIYF.

The J gene is TRBJ2-7, the V gene TRBV6-2 or TRBV6-3, with 10 bases fitting TRBD2. V shed 5 bases and J 3 bases; nucleotides not matched to a gene: 7. CDR1 and CDR2 (germline): MNHEY, SVGEGT. The CDR3 is made up of 15 amino acids. CDR3 coding DNA: TGTGCCAGCAGTCTGCCGGCTAGCGGGAGCTACGAGCAGTACTTC. Translated, it gives CASSLPASGSYEQYF.

The V and J genes are TRBV9 and TRBJ2-1; 8 bases map to TRBD2. Per germline, CDR1 SGDLS and CDR2 YYNGEE. The CDR3 covers 13 residues. V dropped 6 bases and J dropped 5; count of bases not matched to a gene: 4. The CDR3 DNA sequence: TGTGCCAGCACCGGGACTAGTCACAATGAGCAGTTCTTC. It translates to CASTGTSHNEQFF.

The chain joins TRBV28 to TRBJ1-5; D is undetermined. V lost 7 bases and J lost 2, with 18 bases in between. CDR1 and CDR2 from the germline V gene are MDHEN and SYDVKM. The CDR3 sequence is 16 residues long. The CDR3 reads CASTHQGWPRNQPQHF. CDR3 sequence (DNA): TGTGCCAGCACCCACCAAGGATGGCCGCGCAATCAGCCCCAGCATTTT.

This clonotype was recorded once. The chain recombines TRBV3-1 with TRBJ2-2; 9 bases agree with TRBD2. The CDR3 length is 15 residues. Losses at the gene ends were 0 bases for V and 4 bases for J; bases not matched to a gene: 0. Germline V CDR1 and CDR2: LGHDT, YNNKEL (reference sequence). The CDR3 DNA is TGTGCCAGCAGCCAAGAGCGGGGGGGCACCGGGGAGCTGTTTTTT. It specifies CASSQERGGTGELFF.

This chain links TRBV12-3 or TRBV12-4 with TRBJ2-3; D possibly corresponds to TRBD2 (7 bases). V was shortened by 5 bases and J by 5 bases, with 14 bases between the two germline ends. This CDR3 has 14 amino acids. Written as DNA, the CDR3 is TGTGCCAGCAGTCTCGGGGGGCCTCAAGATACGCAGTATTTT. Amino acids: CASSLGGPQDTQYF.

This clonotype showed up just a few times. The gene calls are TRBV6-2 or TRBV6-3 and TRBJ1-1, with 7 bases identical to TRBD1. Germline CDR1 reads MNHEY; CDR2 reads SVGEGT. The J segment lost 3 bases and the V segment lost 2 bases, leaving 3 bases of the junction unmatched. The CDR3 spans 14 residues. The CDR3 coding sequence is TGTGCCAGCAGTTACCCACAGGGGTACACTGAAGCTTTCTTT. Its translation is CASSYPQGYTEAFF.

This sequence joins TRBV10-2 and TRBJ2-3, with D possibly TRBD2 on 5 matching bases. The germline V gene encodes CDR1 WSHSY and CDR2 SAAADI. The CDR3 covers 14 residues. Between the trimmed V and J ends, which lost 3 bases and 2 bases, there was a span of 9 bases. CDR3 in amino acids: CASSDLGLTDTQYF. The CDR3, as DNA: TGCGCCAGCAGTGACCTAGGACTCACAGATACGCAGTATTTT.

The chain recombines TRBV19 with TRBJ2-2; D is uncertain. The CDR3 consists of 15 residues. Germline lookup yields CDR1 LNHDA and CDR2 SQIVND (reference sequence). Trimming pared 2 bases from V and 6 bases from J, leaving 13 bases between. The CDR3: CASSILGVNPGELFF. The CDR3 DNA reads TGTGCCAGTAGTATATTGGGCGTAAATCCCGGGGAGCTGTTTTTT.

The V gene is TRBV6-2 or TRBV6-3, the J gene TRBJ2-7; 10 nucleotides align to TRBD1. The CDR3 has 16 residues. Looked up from germline, CDR1 is MNHEY and CDR2 is SVGEGT. J lost 6 bases, V lost 5 bases, and 13 bases had no gene match. CDR3 in amino acids: CASSHLGQGESREQYF. CDR3 DNA: TGTGCCAGCAGTCACCTTGGACAGGGGGAATCCCGCGAGCAGTACTTC.

This clonotype was seen just once. The CDR3 sequence: CAWGDRCSYEQYF. The CDR3 DNA is TGTGCCTGGGGGGACCGGTGCTCCTACGAGCAGTACTTC. The chain recombines TRBV30 with TRBJ2-7, with D tentatively TRBD1 or TRBD2 (5 bases each). Trimming removed 5 bases from V and 0 bases from J, with 11 bases in between. Germline assignment: CDR1 GTSNPN and CDR2 SVGIG (reference sequence). This CDR3 spans 13 amino acids. Full variable domain (missing parts from reference TRBV30 and TRBJ2-7): SQTIHQWPATLVQPVGSPLSLECTVEGTSNPNLYWYRQAAGRGLQLLFYSVGIGQISSEVPQNLSASRPQDRQFILSSKKLLLSDSGFYLCAWGDRCSYEQYFGPGTRLTVT.

The gene calls are TRBV6-2 or TRBV6-3 and TRBJ2-7; D possibly corresponds to TRBD2 (6 bases). The germline gives CDR1 MNHEY, CDR2 SVGEGT. V was pared by 0 bases and J by 5 bases, with 8 bases between. The CDR3 extends over 13 amino acids. CDR3 in amino acids: CASSYSAGHEQYF. The CDR3 nucleotides are TGTGCCAGCAGTTACTCGGCGGGACACGAGCAGTACTTC.

The chain uses TRBV30 and TRBJ2-7, with D unresolved. This CDR3 has 13 residues. Germline CDR1 and CDR2: GTSNPN and SVGIG (reference sequence). Trimming shortened V by 4 bases and J by 3 bases, and 13 bases separated the two germline ends. CDR3 nucleotide sequence: TGTGCCTGGACCCCCGGACGAGGCTACGAGCAGTACTTC. It is translated as CAWTPGRGYEQYF.

The chain joins TRBV4-3 to TRBJ2-7, with D unresolved. The CDR3 is made up of 16 amino acids. Germline CDR1 and CDR2: LGHNA and YSLEER. The V gene lost 0 bases and the J gene lost 2 bases, with 14 bases spanning the gap. The CDR3 reads CASSQDHVYSPYEQYF. The DNA for the CDR3 is TGCGCCAGCAGCCAAGATCATGTATACTCTCCCTACGAGCAGTACTTC.

The rearrangement links TRBV6-5 to TRBJ2-2; D unresolved. CDR1 MNHEY and CDR2 SVGAGI come from the germline V gene. The CDR3 sequence is 14 residues long. Trimming took off 5 bases at V and 0 bases at J, with 7 bases between the two ends. The CDR3 DNA sequence: TGTGCCAGCAGTCCTGGGGCGAACACCGGGGAGCTGTTTTTT. Translation gives CASSPGANTGELFF.

This sequence joins TRBV7-9 and TRBJ2-2; 8 bases map to TRBD1. CDR1 is SEHNR, CDR2 FQNEAQ, per germline (reference sequence). V lost 5 bases, J lost 5 bases, and 16 bases stayed unmatched. The CDR3 loop spans 18 amino acids. The CDR3 DNA reads TGTGCCAGCAGCCCGATGGCGACAGGGGCCACGAGGACCGGGGAGCTGTTTTTT. Translated, it gives CASSPMATGATRTGELFF.

This chain uses TRBV5-6 with TRBJ2-5; TRBD1 aligns across 9 bases. V was pared by 4 bases and J by 5 bases, with 6 bases of the junction left unmatched. Germline V lookup: CDR1 SGHDT, CDR2 YYEEEE. The CDR3 sequence is 14 residues long. DNA for the CDR3: TGTGCCAGCAGCGACGGGACAGGGATTGAGACCCAGTACTTC. Its protein product is CASSDGTGIETQYF.

The chain carries TRBV28 and TRBJ2-7, with D unclear. The CDR3 spans 10 residues. Between the trimmed V and J ends, which lost 8 bases and 2 bases, there was a span of 4 bases. Germline-derived CDR1 and CDR2 are MDHEN and SYDVKM. CDR3: CASSTYEQYF. CDR3 DNA: TGTGCCAGCTCCACCTACGAGCAGTACTTC.

The chain is built from TRBV4-3 and TRBJ1-2, with 7 bases identical to TRBD1. Unmatched junction bases numbered 5, after V lost 0 bases and J lost 4 bases. CDR1 LGHNA and CDR2 YSLEER come from the germline V gene. This CDR3 region has 15 residues. CDR3 residues: CASSQETEGAYGYTF. CDR3 DNA sequence: TGCGCCAGCAGCCAAGAGACGGAGGGGGCCTATGGCTACACCTTC.

J is TRBJ1-5 and V is TRBV4-1, with D possibly TRBD1 on 5 matching bases. Germline CDR1 reads MGHRA; CDR2 reads YSYEKL. The CDR3 is 16 amino acids. V shed 3 bases and J shed 11 bases, with 23 bases lying between them. The CDR3 sequence: CASSQHPGSHGQAQHF. CDR3 DNA: TGCGCCAGCAGCCAGCATCCAGGGTCTCATGGGCAGGCCCAGCATTTT.

The chain is built from TRBV30 and TRBJ2-5; a possible D gene is TRBD2 (6 bases). Per germline, CDR1 GTSNPN and CDR2 SVGIG (reference sequence). V gave up 3 bases and J gave up 4 bases, with 12 bases separating them. The CDR3 is made up of 13 amino acids. The CDR3 DNA follows: TGTGCCTGGAGCCCCGGGGGAGGAGAGACCCAGTACTTC. Its translation: CAWSPGGGETQYF.

This clonotype has a handful of counts. The V gene is TRBV19, the J gene TRBJ1-4; TRBD1 matches at 9 bases. The CDR3 is made up of 14 amino acids. The V gene end was trimmed by 5 bases and the J gene end by 6 bases; junction bases not matched to a gene: 4. Germline lookup yields CDR1 LNHDA and CDR2 SQIVND (reference sequence). CDR3 nucleotide sequence: TGTGCCAGTAGTCCGACAGGGGGGGATGAAAAACTGTTTTTT. This codes for CASSPTGGDEKLFF.

The V call is TRBV7-9, the J call TRBJ1-5; weak D call: TRBD1 (6 bases). V dropped 5 bases and J dropped 2 bases, with 13 bases sitting between them. Germline V gene sequence: CDR1 SEHNR, CDR2 FQNEAQ (reference sequence). The CDR3 is made up of 15 amino acids. The CDR3 loop reads CASSHTRGGNQPQHF. Here the CDR3 DNA reads TGTGCCAGCAGCCACACCAGGGGTGGCAATCAGCCCCAGCATTTT.

The chain couples TRBV30 to TRBJ1-1; D not resolved. Trimming shortened V by 5 bases and J by 1 base, and 8 bases separated the two germline ends. Germline CDR1 is GTSNPN and CDR2 is SVGIG (reference sequence). This CDR3 has 12 residues. CDR3 in amino acids: CAWRKWNTEAFF. The CDR3 region has the DNA TGTGCCTGGCGGAAGTGGAACACTGAAGCTTTCTTT. The complete variable domain, with remaining parts taken from reference TRBV30 and TRBJ1-1, reads SQTIHQWPATLVQPVGSPLSLECTVEGTSNPNLYWYRQAAGRGLQLLFYSVGIGQISSEVPQNLSASRPQDRQFILSSKKLLLSDSGFYLCAWRKWNTEAFFGQGTRLTVV.

Here the CDR3 DNA reads TGTGCCAGCAGTTTGGGCACTGGGCGCAATGAGCAGTTCTTC. Translated, it gives CASSLGTGRNEQFF. The chain has TRBV27 and TRBJ2-1; D call uncertain. From germline, CDR1 is MNHEY and CDR2 SMNVEV (reference sequence). The CDR3 runs to 14 residues. V lost 3 bases, J lost 6 bases, and 12 bases lay in between.

This sequence joins TRBV30 and TRBJ1-1; no definite D call. V lost 8 bases and J lost 10, with 17 bases in between. This CDR3 comprises 11 residues. CDR1 and CDR2 (germline): GTSNPN, SVGIG (reference sequence). DNA for the CDR3: TGTGCCGGAGGGAGTCATGGCGGAGCTTTCTTT. Protein sequence: CAGGSHGGAFF.

This clonotype occurred a few times. The chain employs TRBV19 and TRBJ1-5; 8 bases agree with TRBD1. Germline assignment: CDR1 LNHDA and CDR2 SQIVND (reference sequence). V shed 5 bases and J 2 bases; nucleotides not matched to a gene: 2. The CDR3 is 14 amino acids. The CDR3 DNA is TGTGCCAGTAGTGTGACAGGGGGCAATCAGCCCCAGCATTTT. As protein: CASSVTGGNQPQHF.

This chain joins TRBV7-9 and TRBJ2-5; D unresolved. The V gene's germline CDR1 is SEHNR and CDR2 FQNEAQ (reference sequence). Trimming cost V 5 bases and J 1 base, with 17 bases left between them. The CDR3 is made up of 16 amino acids. The CDR3 region has the DNA TGTGCCAGCAGCCCCCCCAAACCGCGGCCCCAAGAGACCCAGTACTTC. Its translation: CASSPPKPRPQETQYF.

V gene TRBV14 combines with J gene TRBJ1-2; D not certain. The CDR3 has 14 residues. Trimming cost V 2 bases and J 7 bases, with 14 bases left between them. The V gene's germline CDR1 is SGHDN and CDR2 FVKESK. The CDR3 nucleotides read TGTGCCAGCAGCCAATTCAGCCGAGTCGGTGGCTACACCTTC. It codes for CASSQFSRVGGYTF.